This record looks at one T cell receptor (beta chain) sequence and its context. The CDR3 covers 14 residues. Germline V gene lookup returns CDR1 LNHDA and CDR2 SQIVND (reference sequence). Trimming shortened V by 5 bases and J by 4 bases, and 14 bases separated the two germline ends. The PCR was carried out with 60 Vbeta primers and 13 Jbeta primers. Sequenced by immunoSEQ multiplex PCR; TCRdb stores in-frame clones only, minus some. The sample carries approximately 170,000 clones, roughly 73% recorded once. This entry comes from a study of cytomegalovirus exposure and HLA in healthy donors. This chain connects TRBV19 to TRBJ2-5; D is possibly TRBD1 (6 bases). The sequencing input was PBMCs. This TCR came from a male donor in good health and CMV-seronegative. CDR3 sequence: CASSAQTGLETQYF. CDR3 coding DNA: TGTGCCAGTAGTGCCCAAACAGGGTTAGAGACCCAGTACTTC. Looking up the rest from reference TRBV19 and TRBJ2-5 gives the full variable domain: DGGITQSPKYLFRKEGQNVTLSCEQNLNHDAMYWYRQDPGQGLRLIYYSQIVNDFQKGDIAEGYSVSREKKESFPLTVTSAQKNPTAFYLCASSAQTGLETQYFGPGTRLLVL.